The source of this T cell receptor (beta chain) is a study of blood T cells in healthy people across ages. The second PCR ran about 6 to 12 cycles with a sample-barcoded 5' primer and J-beta primers. TCRdb passed the 5' RACE reads through MiXCR, listing each CDR3 protein once. The profile covers over 550,000 distinct CDR3 sequences, with about 30% appearing a single time and 15% to 19% taken by the ten largest. Germline V gives CDR1 DFQATT, CDR2 SNEGSKA (reference sequence). The CDR3 is made up of 13 amino acids. V shed 2 bases and J shed 8 bases, with 13 bases lying between them. This clonotype has more than one count but fewer than ten. This may be a read error: a much more frequent sequence differs by one nucleotide.

The chain has TRBV20-1 and TRBJ2-1; D is uncertain. The sequenced sample was blood. The clonotype comes from a woman over 75 in good health. CDR3 DNA sequence: TGCAGTGCTAGAAACCCCCCCAGCGATGAGCAGTTCTTC. Its translation: CSARNPPSDEQFF.